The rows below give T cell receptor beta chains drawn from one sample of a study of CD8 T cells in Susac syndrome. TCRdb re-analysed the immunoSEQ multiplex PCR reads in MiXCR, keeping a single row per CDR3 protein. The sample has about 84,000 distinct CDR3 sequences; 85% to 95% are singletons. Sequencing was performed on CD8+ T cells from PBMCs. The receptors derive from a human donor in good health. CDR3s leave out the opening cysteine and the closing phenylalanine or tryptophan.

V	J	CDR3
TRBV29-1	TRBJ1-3	SVEEAHSGNTIY
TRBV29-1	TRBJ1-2	SVLDRTYGYT
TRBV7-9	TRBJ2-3	ASSPGTSGVTQY
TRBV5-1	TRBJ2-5	ASSPTRDRGTETQY
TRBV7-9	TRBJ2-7	ASSLASGGENEQY
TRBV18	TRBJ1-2	ASPQGSHGYT
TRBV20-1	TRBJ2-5	SATPDRAQETQY
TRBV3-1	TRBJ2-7	ASSQDSGRPASYEQY
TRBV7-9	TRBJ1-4	ATTTGYNEKLF
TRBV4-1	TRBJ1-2	ASSQEILGQIYGYT
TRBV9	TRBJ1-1	ASSVGGGHTEAF
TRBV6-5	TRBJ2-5	ASSLNGGRGQETQY
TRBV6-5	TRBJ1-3	ASSYVAGSGNTIY
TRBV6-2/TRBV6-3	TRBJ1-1	ASSYGLHTEAF
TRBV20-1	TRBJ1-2	SVSSSRTGAGYGYT
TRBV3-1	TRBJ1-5	ASSQSPQGAAIQPQH
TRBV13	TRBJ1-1	ASRQTGEAF
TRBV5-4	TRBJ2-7	ASSFTGTGGHEQY
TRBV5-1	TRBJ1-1	ASSPGTNTEAF
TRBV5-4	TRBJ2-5	ASSLGGLAGGKQETQY
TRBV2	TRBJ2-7	ASSEDSREQY
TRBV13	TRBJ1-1	ASSLSGGTEAF
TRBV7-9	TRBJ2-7	ASSLGPLAATPYEQY
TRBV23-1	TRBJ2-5	ASSQSEPGQLETQY
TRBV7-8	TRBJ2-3	ASSLSAGGTDTQY
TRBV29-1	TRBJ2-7	GVRISSSYEQY
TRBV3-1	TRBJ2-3	ASSQDRIAGAPDTQY
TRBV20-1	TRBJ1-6	SAALGQGEGSPLH
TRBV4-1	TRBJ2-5	ASSHRRGTETQY
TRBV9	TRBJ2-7	ASSVDLGGYEQY
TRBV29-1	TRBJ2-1	SAVWGEWGEQF
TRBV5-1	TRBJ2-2	ASSLVIGELF
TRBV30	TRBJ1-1	AWTSGQVGTEAF
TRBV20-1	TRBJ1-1	SARDPKSSTLNTEAF
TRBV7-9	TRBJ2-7	ASSLRRWYEQY
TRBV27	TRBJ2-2	ASSGQAYTGELF
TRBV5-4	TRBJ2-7	ASSWGVEDEQY
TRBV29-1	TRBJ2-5	SVEDAGGGETQY
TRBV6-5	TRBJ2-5	ASSRSGTGTQY
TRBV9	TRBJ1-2	ASSVVPGDYGYT
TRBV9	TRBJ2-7	ASSVEGGTYEQY
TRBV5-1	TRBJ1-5	ASSIEGGNQPQH
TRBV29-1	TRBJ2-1	SVLDRDSYNEQF
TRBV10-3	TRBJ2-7	AIGMSYLTKQY
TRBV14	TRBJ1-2	ASSQTDRVYGYT
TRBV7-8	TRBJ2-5	ASSLEGPRGQETQY
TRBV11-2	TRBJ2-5	ASSRTRLEQETQY
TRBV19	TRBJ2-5	ASSMGPLETQY